A single sample is the source of the 5 T cell receptor beta chains below, sequenced in a study of T-cell reconstitution after alpha-beta-depleted transplantation in children. The TCRbeta library was prepared with unique molecular identifiers. TCRdb reprocessed the PCR reads with MiXCR, giving one entry per CDR3 protein. The sample gives about 610,000 distinct CDR3 sequences, 27% of which show up once; around a third is in the top ten. The source was PBMCs, collected before TCRalphabeta/CD19-depleted stem cell transplant. Receptors originate from a boy under three years old with Wiskott-Aldrich syndrome, due to receive a stem cell transplant.

The chain recombines TRBV7-4 with TRBJ1-5; the D is unclear. V was cut by 5 bases and J by 8 bases, with 4 bases left in between. The germline CDR1 and CDR2 sequences are SGHVT and SQSDAQ. This CDR3 is built from 10 residues. This CDR3 is CASSREPQHF. The CDR3 nucleotides are TGTGCCAGCAGCCGGGAGCCCCAGCATTTT.

This clonotype was seen a few times. A read error may account for a junction end that differs from germline. The rearrangement joins TRBV28 to TRBJ2-2; D is perhaps TRBD1 (6 bases). CDR3 length: 14 amino acids. Germline loops: CDR1 MDHEN, CDR2 SYDVKM. The CDR3 loop is CASRPQGNAGELFF. DNA for the CDR3: TGTGCCAGCAGACCTCAGGGGAACGCCGGGGAGCTGTTTTTT.

This clonotype was observed once. CDR3 sequence: CSATSGIQFF. The CDR3 nucleotides are TGCAGTGCCACAAGCGGGATACAATTCTTC. The chain carries TRBV20-1 and TRBJ2-1; 7 bases map to TRBD2. The germline gives CDR1 DFQATT, CDR2 SNEGSKA (reference sequence). The V and J ends lost 6 bases and 16 bases, in that order; junction bases with no gene match: 9. The CDR3 spans 10 residues.

The gene calls are TRBV5-1 and TRBJ2-5, with TRBD2 matching over 11 bases. The junction had 7 bases not matched to a gene; V was cut back by 5 bases and J by 4 bases. Germline V CDR1 and CDR2: SGHRS, YFSETQ. The CDR3 sequence is 15 residues long. As DNA, the CDR3 is TGCGCCAGCAGAGCCACCGGACTAGCGGGAGAGACCCAGTACTTC. Amino acids: CASRATGLAGETQYF.

The V gene is TRBV15, the J gene TRBJ2-3, with TRBD2 matching 7 bases. The CDR3 is 14 amino acids. V gave up 0 bases and J gave up 4 bases; unmatched junction bases: 1. CDR1 and CDR2 from the germline V gene are LNHNV and YYDKDF (reference sequence). The CDR3 here is CATSRDLAADTQYF. DNA of the CDR3: TGTGCCACCAGCAGAGACCTAGCGGCAGATACGCAGTATTTT.